One and the same sample provided the 5 T cell receptor beta chains below, sequenced in a study of blood T cell repertoires in COVID-19. The table came from immunoSEQ multiplex PCR; TCRdb's copy has only in-frame clones and leaves some out. The data contain hundreds of thousands of clones, over 85% of them singletons. Sequenced sample: PBMCs or T cells enriched from blood (not recorded which). The origin of the receptors is a woman aged 50 to 60 who had been exposed to COVID-19.

This clone was seen more than once but under ten times. Here the CDR3 reads CASSLDASAPGDNYGYTF. The CDR3 bases are TGCGCCAGCAGCTTGGACGCATCCGCACCGGGGGATAACTATGGCTACACCTTC. V usage is TRBV5-1 and J usage is TRBJ1-2; possible D gene TRBD1, 5 bases. This CDR3 spans 18 amino acids. V was shortened by 0 bases and J by 1 base, with 19 bases between the two germline ends. Germline-derived CDR1 and CDR2 are SGHRS and YFSETQ. Variable domain in full (rest from reference TRBV5-1 and TRBJ1-2): KAGVTQTPRYLIKTRGQQVTLSCSPISGHRSVSWYQQTPGQGLQFLFEYFSETQRNKGNFPGRFSGRQFSNSRSEMNVSTLELGDSALYLCASSLDASAPGDNYGYTFGSGTRLTVV.

The chain carries TRBV4-2 and TRBJ1-2; the D gene is possibly TRBD1 (6 bases). The V gene's germline CDR1 is LGHNA and CDR2 YNFKEQ. CDR3 length: 14 residues. The germline V and J ends were trimmed by 4 bases and 6 bases, with 15 bases remaining between them. As DNA, the CDR3 is TGTGCCAGCAGCCCAGAACAGGGATCTCATGGCTACACCTTC. Its translation: CASSPEQGSHGYTF.

The chain links TRBV5-6 to TRBJ2-1, with 9 bases that match TRBD1. This CDR3 has 14 amino acids. Per germline, CDR1 SGHDT and CDR2 YYEEEE. The V and J ends lost 4 bases and 10 bases, in that order; junction bases with no gene match: 9. Here the CDR3 reads CASSAIQGAGEQFF. CDR3 DNA sequence: TGTGCCAGCAGCGCCATACAGGGGGCCGGAGAGCAGTTCTTC.

The chain has TRBV5-8 and TRBJ2-1, with no clear D. The CDR3 consists of 11 residues. Trimming left V 4 bases short and J 5 bases short, with 4 bases between. Germline loops: CDR1 SGHTS, CDR2 YDEGEE. The CDR3 protein is CASSLNNEQFF. DNA for the CDR3: TGTGCCAGCAGCCTAAACAATGAGCAGTTCTTC.

The chain employs TRBV2 and TRBJ2-5; D uncertain. The germline CDR1 and CDR2 sequences are SNHLY and FYNNEI. This CDR3 has 16 amino acids. V lost 10 bases and J lost 2, with 23 bases in between. The CDR3 DNA reads as TGTGCCAACCGTGCGATAGAGGCGGCCAAGCAAGAGACCCAGTACTTC. As protein: CANRAIEAAKQETQYF.